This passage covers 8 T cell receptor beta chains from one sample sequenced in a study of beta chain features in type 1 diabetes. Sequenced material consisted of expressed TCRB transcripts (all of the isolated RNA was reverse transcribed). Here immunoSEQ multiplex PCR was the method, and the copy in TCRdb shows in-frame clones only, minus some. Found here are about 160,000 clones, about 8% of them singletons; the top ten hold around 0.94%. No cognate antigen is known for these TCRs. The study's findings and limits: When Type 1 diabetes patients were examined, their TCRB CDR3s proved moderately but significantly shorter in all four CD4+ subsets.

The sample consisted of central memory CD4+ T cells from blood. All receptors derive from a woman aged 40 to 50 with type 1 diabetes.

CDR3 DNA sequence: TGCGCCAGCAGCAGTTCCGGGACAGGAGTAGGGGAAAAACTGTTTTTT. This codes for CASSSSGTGVGEKLFF. The gene calls are TRBV5-1 and TRBJ1-4, with 8 bases aligning to TRBD1. The CDR3 runs 16 residues. V lost 4 bases, J lost 8 bases, and 13 bases stayed unmatched. Germline CDR1 is SGHRS and CDR2 is YFSETQ.

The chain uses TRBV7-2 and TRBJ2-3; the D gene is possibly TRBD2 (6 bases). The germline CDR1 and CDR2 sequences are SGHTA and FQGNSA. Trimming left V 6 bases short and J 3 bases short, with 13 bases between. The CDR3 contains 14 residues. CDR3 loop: CASSPGLSTDTQYF. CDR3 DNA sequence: TGTGCCAGCAGTCCGGGACTTAGTACAGATACGCAGTATTTT. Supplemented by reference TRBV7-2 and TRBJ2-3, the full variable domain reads GAGVSQSPSNKVTEKGKDVELRCDPISGHTALYWYRQSLGQGLEFLIYFQGNSAPDKSGLPSDRFSAERTGGSVSTLTIQRTQQEDSAVYLCASSPGLSTDTQYFGPGTRLTVL.

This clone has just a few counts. This chain's CDR3 is CATSRQGGNYGYTF. The DNA of the CDR3 is TGTGCCACCAGCAGGCAGGGTGGTAACTATGGCTACACCTTC. This chain links TRBV15 with TRBJ1-2, with D possibly being TRBD1 (5 bases). V was cut by 3 bases and J by 1 base, with 9 bases left in between. The CDR3 consists of 14 residues. CDR1 LNHNV and CDR2 YYDKDF come from the germline V gene (reference sequence).

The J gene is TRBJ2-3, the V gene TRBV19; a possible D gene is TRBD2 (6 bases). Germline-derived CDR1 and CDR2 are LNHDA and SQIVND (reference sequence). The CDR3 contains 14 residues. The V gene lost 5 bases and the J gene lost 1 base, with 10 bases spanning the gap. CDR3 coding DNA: TGTGCCAGTAGTCTGGGACTCCGCACAGATACGCAGTATTTT. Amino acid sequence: CASSLGLRTDTQYF.

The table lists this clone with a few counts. The CDR3 DNA is TGCGCCAGCAGCTGGCGTGGGGCTGGAACGCAAGAGACCCAGTACTTC. Translation gives CASSWRGAGTQETQYF. The chain combines TRBV5-1 with TRBJ2-5; D is possibly TRBD1 (5 bases). The germline gives CDR1 SGHRS, CDR2 YFSETQ. The CDR3 is 16 residues long. Deletions cut 3 bases from V and 2 bases from J, with 17 bases between.

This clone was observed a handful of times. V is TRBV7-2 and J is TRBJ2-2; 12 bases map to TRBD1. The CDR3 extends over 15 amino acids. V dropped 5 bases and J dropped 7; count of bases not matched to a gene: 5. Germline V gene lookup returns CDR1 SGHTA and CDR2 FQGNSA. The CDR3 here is CASSRGQGANGELFF. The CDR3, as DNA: TGTGCCAGCAGCCGGGGACAGGGGGCTAACGGGGAGCTGTTTTTT.

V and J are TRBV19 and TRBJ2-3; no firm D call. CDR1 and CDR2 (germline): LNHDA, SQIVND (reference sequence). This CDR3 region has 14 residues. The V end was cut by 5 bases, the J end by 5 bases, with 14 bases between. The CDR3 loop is CASSPSPSGDTQYF. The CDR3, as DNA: TGTGCCAGTAGTCCTTCGCCCTCGGGAGATACGCAGTATTTT.

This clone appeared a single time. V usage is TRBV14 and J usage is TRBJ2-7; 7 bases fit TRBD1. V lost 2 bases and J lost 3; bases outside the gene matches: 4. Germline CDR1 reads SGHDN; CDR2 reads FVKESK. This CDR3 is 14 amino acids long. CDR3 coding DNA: TGTGCCAGCAGCCAAACCAGGACAGGCTACGAGCAGTACTTC. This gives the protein CASSQTRTGYEQYF.